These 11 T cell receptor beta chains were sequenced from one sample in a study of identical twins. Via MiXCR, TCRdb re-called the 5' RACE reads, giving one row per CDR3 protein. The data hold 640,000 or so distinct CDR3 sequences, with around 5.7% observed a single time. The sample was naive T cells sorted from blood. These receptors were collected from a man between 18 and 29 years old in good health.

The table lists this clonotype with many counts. CDR3 bases: TGCAGTGCTAGAGATCGAACAGGCGCCTCCTACGAGCAGTACTTC. Its protein is CSARDRTGASYEQYF. The V call is TRBV20-1, the J call TRBJ2-7; D is perhaps TRBD1 (5 bases). Trimming stripped 0 bases from V and 0 bases from J, with 12 bases between. The CDR3 covers 15 residues. Germline V gives CDR1 DFQATT, CDR2 SNEGSKA (reference sequence).

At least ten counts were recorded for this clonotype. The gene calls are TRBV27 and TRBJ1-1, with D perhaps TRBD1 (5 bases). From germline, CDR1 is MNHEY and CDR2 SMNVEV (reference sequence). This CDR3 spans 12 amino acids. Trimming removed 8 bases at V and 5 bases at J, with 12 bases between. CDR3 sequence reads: CASGLGGTEAFF. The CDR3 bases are TGTGCCAGCGGGCTGGGGGGGACTGAAGCTTTCTTT.

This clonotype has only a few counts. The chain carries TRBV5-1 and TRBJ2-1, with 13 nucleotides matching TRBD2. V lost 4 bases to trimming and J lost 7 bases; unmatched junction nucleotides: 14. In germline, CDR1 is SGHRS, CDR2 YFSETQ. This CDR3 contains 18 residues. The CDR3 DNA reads TGCGCCAGCAGCCATTACCTCCGACTAGCGGGAGGAGTTAATGAGCAGTTCTTC. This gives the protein CASSHYLRLAGGVNEQFF. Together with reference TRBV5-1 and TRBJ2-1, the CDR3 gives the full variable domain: KAGVTQTPRYLIKTRGQQVTLSCSPISGHRSVSWYQQTPGQGLQFLFEYFSETQRNKGNFPGRFSGRQFSNSRSEMNVSTLELGDSALYLCASSHYLRLAGGVNEQFFGPGTRLTVL.

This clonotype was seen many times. In DNA, the CDR3 is TGTGCCAGCGGGATGGGAGGGGTTGAGCAGTTCTTC. Its protein product is CASGMGGVEQFF. The chain employs TRBV12-3 or TRBV12-4 and TRBJ2-1, with 7 bases that match TRBD2. After removal of 8 bases from V and 9 bases from J, the junction contained 7 bases not matched to a gene. CDR3 size: 12 residues.

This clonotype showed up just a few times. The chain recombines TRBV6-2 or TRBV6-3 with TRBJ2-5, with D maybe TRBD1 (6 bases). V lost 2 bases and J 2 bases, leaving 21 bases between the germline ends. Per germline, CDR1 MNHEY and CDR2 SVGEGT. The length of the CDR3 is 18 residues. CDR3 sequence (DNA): TGTGCCAGCAGTTACCCTCTACGTCAGGGGTTCCGGCAAGAGACCCAGTACTTC. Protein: CASSYPLRQGFRQETQYF.

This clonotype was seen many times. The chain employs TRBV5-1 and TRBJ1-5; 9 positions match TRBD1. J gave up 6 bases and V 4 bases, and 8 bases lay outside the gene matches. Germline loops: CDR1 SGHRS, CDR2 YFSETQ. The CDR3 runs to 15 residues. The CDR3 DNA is TGCGCCAGCAGCGTAGCCGGGACAGGGACTCAGCCCCAGCATTTT. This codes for CASSVAGTGTQPQHF.

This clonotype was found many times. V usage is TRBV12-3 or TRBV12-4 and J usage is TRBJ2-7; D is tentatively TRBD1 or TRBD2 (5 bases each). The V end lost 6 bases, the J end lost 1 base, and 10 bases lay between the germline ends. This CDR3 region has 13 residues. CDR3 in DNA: TGTGCCAGCAGCGGGGACCATTCCTACGAGCAGTACTTC. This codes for CASSGDHSYEQYF.

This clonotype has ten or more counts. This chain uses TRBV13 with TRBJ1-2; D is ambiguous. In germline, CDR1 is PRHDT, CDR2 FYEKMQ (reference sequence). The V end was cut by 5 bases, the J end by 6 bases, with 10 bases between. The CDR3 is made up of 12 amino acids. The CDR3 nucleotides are TGTGCCAGCAGCCTACGGACGGATGGCTACACCTTC. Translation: CASSLRTDGYTF.

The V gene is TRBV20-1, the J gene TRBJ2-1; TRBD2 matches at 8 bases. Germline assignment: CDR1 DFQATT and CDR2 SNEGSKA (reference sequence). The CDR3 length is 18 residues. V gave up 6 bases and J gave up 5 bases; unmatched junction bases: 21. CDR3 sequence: CSAEGVAGGGVPNNEQFF. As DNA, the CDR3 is TGCAGTGCAGAGGGGGTCGCGGGAGGCGGGGTTCCCAACAATGAGCAGTTCTTC.

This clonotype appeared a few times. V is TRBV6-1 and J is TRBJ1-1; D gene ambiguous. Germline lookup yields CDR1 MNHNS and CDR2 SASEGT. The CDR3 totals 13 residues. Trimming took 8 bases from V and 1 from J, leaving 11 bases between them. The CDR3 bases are TGTGCCAGCTCTATCGGAGCGAACACTGAAGCTTTCTTT. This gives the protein CASSIGANTEAFF.

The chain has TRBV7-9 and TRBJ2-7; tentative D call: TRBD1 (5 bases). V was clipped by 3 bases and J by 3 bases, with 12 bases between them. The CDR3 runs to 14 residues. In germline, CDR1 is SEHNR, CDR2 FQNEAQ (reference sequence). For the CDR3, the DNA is TGTGCCAGCAGCTTCGCAGGGTCGGTCTACGAGCAGTACTTC. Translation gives CASSFAGSVYEQYF.